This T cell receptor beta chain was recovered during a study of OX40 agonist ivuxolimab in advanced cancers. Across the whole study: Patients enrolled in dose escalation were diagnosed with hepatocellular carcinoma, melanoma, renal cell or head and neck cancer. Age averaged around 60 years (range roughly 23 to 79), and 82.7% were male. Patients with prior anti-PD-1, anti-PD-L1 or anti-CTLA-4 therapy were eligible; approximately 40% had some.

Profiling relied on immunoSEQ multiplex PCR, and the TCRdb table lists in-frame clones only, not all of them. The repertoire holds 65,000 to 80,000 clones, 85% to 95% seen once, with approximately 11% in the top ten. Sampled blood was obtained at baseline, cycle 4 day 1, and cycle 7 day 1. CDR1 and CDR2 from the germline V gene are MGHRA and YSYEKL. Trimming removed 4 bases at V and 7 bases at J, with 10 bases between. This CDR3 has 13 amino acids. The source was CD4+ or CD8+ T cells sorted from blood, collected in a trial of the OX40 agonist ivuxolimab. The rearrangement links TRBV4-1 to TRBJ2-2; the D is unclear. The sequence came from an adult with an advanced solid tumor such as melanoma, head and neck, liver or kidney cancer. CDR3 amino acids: CASSPISGGELFF. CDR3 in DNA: TGCGCCAGCAGCCCCATTAGTGGCGGGGAGCTGTTTTTT.